A selection of T cell receptor beta chains follows, all from one sample in a study of PD-L1 blockade in urothelial cancer. Assay used: immunoSEQ multiplex PCR; TCRdb lists only in-frame clones, some missing. The sample shows tens of thousands of clones, about 79% of them seen only once. The specimen comprised PBMCs, sampled around atezolizumab (anti-PD-L1) treatment. All receptors derive from a man aged 65-85 years with urothelial cancer. Each CDR3 is given with its conserved first and last residue. Each record gives: clone size, D gene, V gene, J gene, CDR3 protein, CDR3 DNA. A D gene is named only where the DNA matches it firmly. The listing skips clone size in some rows; elsewhere it reads once, few, many or a size class.

clone_size: .; d_call: TRBD1; v_call: TRBV15; j_call: TRBJ2-7; cdr3_aa: CATSRGGQGPLEQYF; cdr3_nt: TGTGCCACCAGCAGAGGGGGACAGGGCCCCCTCGAGCAGTACTTC
clone_size: few; d_call: TRBD1; v_call: TRBV28; j_call: TRBJ2-1; cdr3_aa: CASSFIARTGTYEQFF; cdr3_nt: TGTGCCAGCAGTTTCATTGCCCGGACAGGTACATATGAGCAGTTCTTC
clone_size: .; d_call: .; v_call: TRBV7-8; j_call: TRBJ1-2; cdr3_aa: CASSFRQDLGHYGYTF; cdr3_nt: TGTGCCAGCAGCTTCCGACAGGACCTGGGTCACTATGGCTACACCTTC
clone_size: .; d_call: .; v_call: TRBV28; j_call: TRBJ2-7; cdr3_aa: CASRPFTSYEQYF; cdr3_nt: TGTGCCAGCAGGCCCTTCACCAGCTACGAGCAGTACTTC
clone_size: .; d_call: .; v_call: TRBV11-3; j_call: TRBJ1-1; cdr3_aa: CASSFQTPKNTEAFF; cdr3_nt: TGTGCCAGCAGCTTTCAGACTCCTAAGAACACTGAAGCTTTCTTT
clone_size: few; d_call: .; v_call: TRBV11-3; j_call: TRBJ2-7; cdr3_aa: CASSSQQDFEQYF; cdr3_nt: TGTGCCAGCAGCTCCCAACAGGATTTCGAGCAGTACTTC
clone_size: .; d_call: .; v_call: TRBV9; j_call: TRBJ2-5; cdr3_aa: CASSPSGGPHETQYF; cdr3_nt: TGTGCCAGCAGCCCCAGTGGGGGCCCGCACGAGACCCAGTACTTC
clone_size: .; d_call: .; v_call: TRBV28; j_call: TRBJ1-1; cdr3_aa: CASSASGGTEAFF; cdr3_nt: TGTGCCAGCAGCGCCTCGGGGGGCACTGAAGCTTTCTTT
clone_size: .; d_call: TRBD1; v_call: TRBV28; j_call: TRBJ1-5; cdr3_aa: CASSLRGQGRQPQHF; cdr3_nt: TGTGCCAGCAGTTTACGCGGACAGGGGAGACAGCCCCAGCATTTT
clone_size: .; d_call: .; v_call: TRBV2; j_call: TRBJ1-2; cdr3_aa: CASSFRRGYGYTF; cdr3_nt: TGTGCCAGCTCATTCAGGAGGGGCTATGGCTACACCTTC
clone_size: .; d_call: .; v_call: TRBV14; j_call: TRBJ2-5; cdr3_aa: CASSQGGYTRETQYF; cdr3_nt: TGTGCCAGCAGCCAAGGAGGGTACACTAGGGAGACCCAGTACTTC
clone_size: .; d_call: .; v_call: TRBV19; j_call: TRBJ2-6; cdr3_aa: CASSLALPSSGANVLTF; cdr3_nt: TGTGCCAGTAGTCTAGCGCTACCGAGCTCTGGGGCCAACGTCCTGACTTTC
clone_size: .; d_call: .; v_call: TRBV21-1; j_call: TRBJ2-7; cdr3_aa: CASSKVRLADSYEQYF; cdr3_nt: TGTGCCAGCAGCAAAGTTCGCCTAGCGGATTCCTACGAGCAGTACTTC
clone_size: .; d_call: .; v_call: TRBV2; j_call: TRBJ2-3; cdr3_aa: CASSEELSSTQYF; cdr3_nt: TGTGCCAGCAGTGAAGAACTCTCTTCTACGCAGTATTTT
clone_size: .; d_call: .; v_call: TRBV4-2; j_call: TRBJ1-2; cdr3_aa: CASSSPFWGGGGYTF; cdr3_nt: TGTGCCAGCAGCTCGCCATTTTGGGGCGGGGGAGGCTACACCTTC
clone_size: few; d_call: .; v_call: TRBV9; j_call: TRBJ1-3; cdr3_aa: CASSPREGTIYF; cdr3_nt: TGTGCCAGCAGCCCCCGTGAGGGCACCATATATTTT
clone_size: .; d_call: .; v_call: TRBV5-1; j_call: TRBJ2-5; cdr3_aa: CASSLGDTEGETQYF; cdr3_nt: TGCGCCAGCAGCTTGGGGGACACCGAAGGGGAGACCCAGTACTTC
clone_size: .; d_call: TRBD1; v_call: TRBV2; j_call: TRBJ2-1; cdr3_aa: CASSGGLGTGGNNEQFF; cdr3_nt: TGTGCCAGCAGTGGGGGTTTGGGGACAGGGGGGAACAATGAGCAGTTCTTC
clone_size: .; d_call: .; v_call: TRBV5-1; j_call: TRBJ2-3; cdr3_aa: CASSLGGGLDTQYF; cdr3_nt: TGCGCCAGCAGCTTGGGTGGTGGGCTAGATACGCAGTATTTT
clone_size: .; d_call: .; v_call: TRBV14; j_call: TRBJ1-4; cdr3_aa: CASSSLQEGNEKLFF; cdr3_nt: TGTGCCAGCAGCTCGCTACAGGAGGGTAATGAAAAACTGTTTTTT
clone_size: .; d_call: TRBD1; v_call: TRBV19; j_call: TRBJ2-6; cdr3_aa: CASGQGQAFGANVLTF; cdr3_nt: TGTGCCAGCGGACAGGGGCAAGCTTTTGGGGCCAACGTCCTGACTTTC
clone_size: .; d_call: .; v_call: TRBV29-1; j_call: TRBJ1-1; cdr3_aa: CSAGGGVGNTEAFF; cdr3_nt: TGCAGCGCCGGGGGGGGCGTTGGGAACACTGAAGCTTTCTTT
clone_size: .; d_call: .; v_call: TRBV7-2; j_call: TRBJ2-2; cdr3_aa: CASSLDSSWAGELFF; cdr3_nt: TGTGCCAGCAGCTTAGACAGTAGTTGGGCCGGGGAGCTGTTTTTT
clone_size: .; d_call: .; v_call: TRBV4-1; j_call: TRBJ1-3; cdr3_aa: CASSQATGWGNTIYF; cdr3_nt: TGCGCCAGCAGCCAAGCCACAGGGTGGGGAAACACCATATATTTT
clone_size: .; d_call: .; v_call: TRBV6-5; j_call: TRBJ2-7; cdr3_aa: CASSRTGRAEQYF; cdr3_nt: TGTGCCAGCAGCAGGACAGGGAGGGCCGAGCAGTACTTC
clone_size: .; d_call: .; v_call: TRBV9; j_call: TRBJ2-5; cdr3_aa: CASSVAGEYQETQYF; cdr3_nt: TGTGCCAGCAGCGTAGCGGGAGAGTACCAAGAGACCCAGTACTTC
clone_size: .; d_call: TRBD1; v_call: TRBV19; j_call: TRBJ2-1; cdr3_aa: CASSMVGTANNEQFF; cdr3_nt: TGTGCCAGTAGTATGGTTGGGACAGCCAACAATGAGCAGTTCTTC
clone_size: .; d_call: .; v_call: TRBV5-6; j_call: TRBJ1-1; cdr3_aa: CASSWISGRSHLMNTEAFF; cdr3_nt: TGTGCCAGCAGCTGGATATCCGGGAGGTCCCACCTTATGAACACTGAAGCTTTCTTT
clone_size: .; d_call: TRBD2; v_call: TRBV2; j_call: TRBJ2-7; cdr3_aa: CASSVSGSGTYEQYF; cdr3_nt: TGTGCCAGCAGTGTTAGCGGGAGTGGGACCTACGAGCAGTACTTC
clone_size: few; d_call: TRBD2; v_call: TRBV10-2; j_call: TRBJ2-2; cdr3_aa: CASSSRGLGGTGELFF; cdr3_nt: TGCGCCAGCAGTTCCAGGGGACTAGGGGGGACCGGGGAGCTGTTTTTT
clone_size: .; d_call: .; v_call: TRBV5-4; j_call: TRBJ2-5; cdr3_aa: CASSLAVARETQYF; cdr3_nt: TGTGCCAGCAGCTTGGCGGTAGCTCGGGAGACCCAGTACTTC
clone_size: .; d_call: TRBD1; v_call: TRBV14; j_call: TRBJ2-3; cdr3_aa: CASSTRTGGTDTQYF; cdr3_nt: TGTGCCAGCAGCACCCGGACAGGGGGCACAGATACGCAGTATTTT
clone_size: few; d_call: TRBD1; v_call: TRBV4-1; j_call: TRBJ2-3; cdr3_aa: CASSQVGPRQTGLGDTQYF; cdr3_nt: TGCGCCAGCAGCCAAGTCGGCCCCAGGCAGACAGGGTTAGGAGATACGCAGTATTTT
clone_size: few; d_call: .; v_call: TRBV15; j_call: TRBJ2-3; cdr3_aa: CATSRDPGGGLGTDTQYF; cdr3_nt: TGTGCCACCAGCAGAGACCCAGGCGGAGGCCTCGGCACAGATACGCAGTATTTT
clone_size: .; d_call: .; v_call: TRBV27; j_call: TRBJ1-2; cdr3_aa: CASSPRDSSTYGYTF; cdr3_nt: TGTGCCAGCAGTCCTCGGGACTCATCTACCTATGGCTACACCTTC
clone_size: .; d_call: .; v_call: TRBV5-4; j_call: TRBJ2-2; cdr3_aa: CASSLGGGGYTGELFF; cdr3_nt: TGTGCCAGCAGCTTGGGAGGGGGAGGGTACACCGGGGAGCTGTTTTTT
clone_size: .; d_call: .; v_call: TRBV19; j_call: TRBJ1-4; cdr3_aa: CASSLRTDQPNEKLFF; cdr3_nt: TGTGCCAGTAGTCTCCGGACAGACCAACCCAATGAAAAACTGTTTTTT
clone_size: .; d_call: .; v_call: TRBV28; j_call: TRBJ1-1; cdr3_aa: CASRGARGAFF; cdr3_nt: TGTGCCAGCAGGGGGGCGAGGGGAGCTTTCTTT
clone_size: .; d_call: .; v_call: TRBV7-8; j_call: TRBJ2-7; cdr3_aa: CASSLAVGQNYEQYF; cdr3_nt: TGTGCCAGCAGCTTAGCGGTTGGGCAGAACTACGAGCAGTACTTC
clone_size: .; d_call: TRBD2; v_call: TRBV18; j_call: TRBJ2-1; cdr3_aa: CASSPRTSGTYNEQFF; cdr3_nt: TGTGCCAGCTCACCAAGGACTAGCGGGACCTACAATGAGCAGTTCTTC
clone_size: .; d_call: .; v_call: TRBV19; j_call: TRBJ1-1; cdr3_aa: CASSIGPGSEAFF; cdr3_nt: TGTGCCAGTAGTATAGGCCCAGGGTCTGAAGCTTTCTTT
clone_size: .; d_call: TRBD1; v_call: TRBV15; j_call: TRBJ1-4; cdr3_aa: CATSREGPQGALYEKLFF; cdr3_nt: TGTGCCACCAGCAGAGAGGGCCCCCAGGGGGCGCTTTATGAAAAACTGTTTTTT
clone_size: medium-sized; d_call: TRBD1; v_call: TRBV7-9; j_call: TRBJ1-6; cdr3_aa: CASSPGQGASPLHF; cdr3_nt: TGTGCCAGCAGCCCGGGACAGGGGGCTTCACCCCTCCACTTT